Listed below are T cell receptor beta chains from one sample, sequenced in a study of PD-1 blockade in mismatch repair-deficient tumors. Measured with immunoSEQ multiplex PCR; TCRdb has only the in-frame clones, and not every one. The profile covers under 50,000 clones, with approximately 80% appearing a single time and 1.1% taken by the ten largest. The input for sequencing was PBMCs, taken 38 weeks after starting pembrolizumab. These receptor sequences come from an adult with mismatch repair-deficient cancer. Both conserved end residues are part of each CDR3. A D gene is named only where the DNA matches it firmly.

TGTGCCAGCAGCCGTGCCGGGGGCTCCTACAATGAGCAGTTCTTC	CASSRAGGSYNEQFF	TRBV5-8	TRBJ2-1	-
TGTGCCAGCAGCTTATATGGCAGGGAAGGCTACACCTTC	CASSLYGREGYTF	TRBV11-1	TRBJ1-2	-
TGTGCCAGCAAAGGAGGTCAGCCCCAGCATTTT	CASKGGQPQHF	TRBV9	TRBJ1-5	-
TGCGCCAGCACCGAAGCGGGACTAGCGTTCACCGGGGAGCTGTTTTTT	CASTEAGLAFTGELFF	TRBV5-1	TRBJ2-2	TRBD2
TGTGCCAGCAGCAAGGCCTCCCGACAGGGGGCGGACACCGGGGAGCTGTTTTTT	CASSKASRQGADTGELFF	TRBV21-1	TRBJ2-2	-
TGTGCCAGCAGTCGCCGGGGGGGGTACGAGCAGTACTTC	CASSRRGGYEQYF	TRBV6-5	TRBJ2-7	TRBD2
TGTGCCAGCAGCTCATCGAGTGTCCGCACCAACGAGCAGTACTTC	CASSSSSVRTNEQYF	TRBV5-4	TRBJ2-7	-
TGTGCCAGCTCCTTAACTAGCACAGATACGCAGTATTTT	CASSLTSTDTQYF	TRBV18	TRBJ2-3	-
TGCGCCAGCAGCTCAAGACTAGCGGGAACCAAAAACATTCAGTACTTC	CASSSRLAGTKNIQYF	TRBV5-1	TRBJ2-4	TRBD2
TGTGCCAGCAGCCTAGCTGGTGGGAGAAACCAAGAGACCCAGTACTTC	CASSLAGGRNQETQYF	TRBV9	TRBJ2-5	-